This T cell receptor beta chain was found in a study of blood T cell repertoires in COVID-19. Study overall: The cDNA or gDNA used as material had been derived from T cells, B-cell-depleted T cells, or PBMCs.

The CDR3 runs 15 residues. Between the trimmed V and J ends, which lost 5 bases and 0 bases, there was a span of 13 bases. CDR1 and CDR2 from the germline V gene are SGHRS and YFSETQ. Per the original methods: It was from reference gene primer amplification that nucleated cell counts were estimated. Some clones are missing from TCRdb's copy, which holds only in-frame ones; the method was immunoSEQ multiplex PCR. The DNA gave D and trimming, while V, J and clone size come from that table. The sample lists a few hundred thousand clones; more than 75% were seen once. The source is a man in his 60s who had recovered from COVID-19. The J gene is TRBJ2-3, the V gene TRBV5-1; D ambiguous. Material for sequencing was peripheral blood. The CDR3 here is CASREDTPSTDTQYF. In nucleotides, the CDR3 is TGCGCCAGCAGAGAAGACACTCCTAGCACAGATACGCAGTATTTT.